This entry features one T cell receptor (beta chain) sequence. Its matching antigen is unknown. The data were obtained in a study of graft-versus-host responses after intestinal transplantation. Across the whole study: Recipients had multivisceral, liver-intestinal, or isolated intestinal transplants.

Sequenced by immunoSEQ multiplex PCR; TCRdb stores in-frame clones only, minus some. The top ten hold 0.18% of the sample, which has about 120,000 clones, about nine tenths seen once. V lost 7 bases and J lost 6; bases outside the gene matches: 15. Germline V CDR1 and CDR2: MDHEN, SYDVKM. This CDR3 contains 15 residues. V and J are TRBV28 and TRBJ2-7; 7 nucleotides align to TRBD2. Sequencing was performed on unstimulated CD4+ T cells sorted from spleen or lymph node cells, taken before intestinal transplant. This sequence originates from a human donor who received an intestinal transplant. CDR3 amino acids: CASNQPKGGGSEQYF. DNA for the CDR3: TGTGCCAGCAACCAACCAAAGGGCGGGGGTAGCGAGCAGTACTTC.